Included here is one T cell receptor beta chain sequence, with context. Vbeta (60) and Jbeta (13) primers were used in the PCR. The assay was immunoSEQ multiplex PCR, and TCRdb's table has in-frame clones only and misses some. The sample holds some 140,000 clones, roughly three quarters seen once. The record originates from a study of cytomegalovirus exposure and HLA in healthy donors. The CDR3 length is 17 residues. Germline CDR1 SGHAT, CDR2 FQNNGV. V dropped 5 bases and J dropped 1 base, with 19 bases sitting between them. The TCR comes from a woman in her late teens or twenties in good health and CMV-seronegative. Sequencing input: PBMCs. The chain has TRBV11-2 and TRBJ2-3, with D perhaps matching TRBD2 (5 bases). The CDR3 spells CASSTGTRDLRTDTQYF. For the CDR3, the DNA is TGTGCCAGCAGCACCGGTACTAGAGACTTACGCACAGATACGCAGTATTTT.